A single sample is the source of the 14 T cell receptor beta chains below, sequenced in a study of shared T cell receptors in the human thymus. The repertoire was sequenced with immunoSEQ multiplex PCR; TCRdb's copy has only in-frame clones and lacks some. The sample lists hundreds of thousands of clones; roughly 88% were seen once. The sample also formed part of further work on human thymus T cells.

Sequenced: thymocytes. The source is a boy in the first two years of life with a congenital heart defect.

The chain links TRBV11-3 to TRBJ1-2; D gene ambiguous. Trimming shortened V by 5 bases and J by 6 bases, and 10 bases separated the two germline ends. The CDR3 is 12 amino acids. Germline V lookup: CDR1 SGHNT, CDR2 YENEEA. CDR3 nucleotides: TGTGCCAGCAGCCATTTGGGAGATGGCTACACCTTC. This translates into CASSHLGDGYTF.

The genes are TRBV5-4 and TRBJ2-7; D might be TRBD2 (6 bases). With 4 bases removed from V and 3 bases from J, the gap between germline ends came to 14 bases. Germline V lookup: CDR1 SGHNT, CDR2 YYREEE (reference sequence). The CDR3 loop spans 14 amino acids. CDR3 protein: CASSVQLARYEQYF. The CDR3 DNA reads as TGTGCCAGCAGCGTTCAACTAGCTCGCTACGAGCAGTACTTC.

CDR3 protein: CARSLGITSGYEQYF. The DNA of the CDR3 is TGTGCCAGAAGCTTGGGGATAACTAGCGGATACGAGCAGTACTTC. The chain combines TRBV5-3 with TRBJ2-7; 8 nucleotides agree with TRBD2. TRBV5-3 counts as an open reading frame of uncertain function. J lost 4 bases, V lost 0 bases, and 6 bases had no gene match. This CDR3 region has 15 residues.

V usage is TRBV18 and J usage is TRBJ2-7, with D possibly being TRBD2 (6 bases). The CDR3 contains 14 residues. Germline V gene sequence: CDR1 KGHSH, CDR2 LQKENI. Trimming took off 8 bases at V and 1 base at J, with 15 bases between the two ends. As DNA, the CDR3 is TGTGCCAGCCACATAGGAGGGCAGTCCTACGAGCAGTACTTC. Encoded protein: CASHIGGQSYEQYF.

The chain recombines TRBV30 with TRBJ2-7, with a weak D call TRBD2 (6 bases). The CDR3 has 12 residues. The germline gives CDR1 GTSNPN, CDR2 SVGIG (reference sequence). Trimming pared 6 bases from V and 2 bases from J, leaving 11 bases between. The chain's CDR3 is CACREATYEQYF. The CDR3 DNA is TGTGCCTGCAGGGAGGCCACCTACGAGCAGTACTTC.

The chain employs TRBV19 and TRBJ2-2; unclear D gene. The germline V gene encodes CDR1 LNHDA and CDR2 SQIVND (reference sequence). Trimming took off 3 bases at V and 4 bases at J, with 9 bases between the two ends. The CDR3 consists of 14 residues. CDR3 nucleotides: TGTGCCAGTAGTATTGGTACGGTCACCGGGGAGCTGTTTTTT. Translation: CASSIGTVTGELFF.

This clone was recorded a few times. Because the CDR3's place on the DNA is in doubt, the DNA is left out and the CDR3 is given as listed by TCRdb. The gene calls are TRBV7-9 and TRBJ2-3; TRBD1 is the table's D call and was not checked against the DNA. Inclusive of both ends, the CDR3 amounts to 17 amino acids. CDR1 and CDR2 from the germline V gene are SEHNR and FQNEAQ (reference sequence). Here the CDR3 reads CASSLLRARGKVDTQYF.

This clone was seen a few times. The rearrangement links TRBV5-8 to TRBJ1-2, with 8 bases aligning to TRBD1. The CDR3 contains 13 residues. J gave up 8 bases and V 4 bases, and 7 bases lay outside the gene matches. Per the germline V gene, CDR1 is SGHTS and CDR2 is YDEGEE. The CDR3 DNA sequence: TGTGCCAGCAGCCGGGACAGGCCAGAGGGCTACACCTTC. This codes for CASSRDRPEGYTF.

The CDR3, as DNA: TGTGCCAGCAGGACTCTAGCGGGAGGGCCTGAGACCCAGTACTTC. Protein sequence: CASRTLAGGPETQYF. The chain has TRBV6-5 and TRBJ2-5; the match to TRBD2 covers 12 bases. This CDR3 has 15 amino acids. The germline V gene encodes CDR1 MNHEY and CDR2 SVGAGI. Trimming at V came to 6 bases and at J to 5 bases, leaving 7 bases not matched to a gene.

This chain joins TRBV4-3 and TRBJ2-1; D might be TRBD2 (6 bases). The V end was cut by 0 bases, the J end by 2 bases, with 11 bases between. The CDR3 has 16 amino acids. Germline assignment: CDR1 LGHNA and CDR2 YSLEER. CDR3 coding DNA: TGCGCCAGCAGCCAAGATAGGGCTAGCGCCTACAATGAGCAGTTCTTC. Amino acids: CASSQDRASAYNEQFF.

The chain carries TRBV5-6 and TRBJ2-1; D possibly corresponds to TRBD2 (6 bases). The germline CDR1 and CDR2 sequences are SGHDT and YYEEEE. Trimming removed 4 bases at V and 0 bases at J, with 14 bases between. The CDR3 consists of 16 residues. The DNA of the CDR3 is TGTGCCAGCAGCCCGGCCGGGAGAGGCTCCTACAATGAGCAGTTCTTC. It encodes CASSPAGRGSYNEQFF.

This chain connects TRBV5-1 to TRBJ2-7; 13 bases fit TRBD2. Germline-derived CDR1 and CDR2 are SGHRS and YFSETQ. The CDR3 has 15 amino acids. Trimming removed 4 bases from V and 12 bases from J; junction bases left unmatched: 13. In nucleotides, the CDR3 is TGCGCCAGCAGCCAAAGGACTAGCGGGAGTGATCCCCCGTACTTC. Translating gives CASSQRTSGSDPPYF.

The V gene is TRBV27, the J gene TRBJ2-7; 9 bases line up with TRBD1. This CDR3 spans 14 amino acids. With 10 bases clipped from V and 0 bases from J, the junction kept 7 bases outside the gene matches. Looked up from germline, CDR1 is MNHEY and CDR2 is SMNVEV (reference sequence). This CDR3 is CATANRGLSYEQYF. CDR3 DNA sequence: TGTGCCACCGCTAACAGGGGGCTCTCCTACGAGCAGTACTTC.

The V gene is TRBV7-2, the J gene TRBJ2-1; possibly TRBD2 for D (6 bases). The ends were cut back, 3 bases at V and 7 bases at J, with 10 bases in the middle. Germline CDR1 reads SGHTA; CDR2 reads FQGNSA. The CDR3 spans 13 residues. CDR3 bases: TGTGCCAGCAGCTTGAGACTAGAAAATGAGCAGTTCTTC. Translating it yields CASSLRLENEQFF.